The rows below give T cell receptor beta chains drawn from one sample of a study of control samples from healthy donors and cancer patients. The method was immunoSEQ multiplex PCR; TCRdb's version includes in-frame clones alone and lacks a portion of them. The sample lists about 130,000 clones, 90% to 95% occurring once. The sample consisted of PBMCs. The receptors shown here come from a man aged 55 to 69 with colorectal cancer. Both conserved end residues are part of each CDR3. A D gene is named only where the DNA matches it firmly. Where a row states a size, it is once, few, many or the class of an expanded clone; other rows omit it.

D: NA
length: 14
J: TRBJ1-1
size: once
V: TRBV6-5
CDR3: CASSSQGRGTEAFF
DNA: TGTGCCAGCAGTTCACAGGGCCGGGGCACTGAAGCTTTCTTT

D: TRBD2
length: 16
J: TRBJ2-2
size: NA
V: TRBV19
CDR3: CASSPPGLARTGELFF
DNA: TGTGCCAGTAGTCCGCCGGGACTAGCGCGCACCGGGGAGCTGTTTTTT

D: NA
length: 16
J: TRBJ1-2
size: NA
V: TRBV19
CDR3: CASSRLPGQQSVGYTF
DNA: TGTGCCAGTAGTCGCCTGCCCGGGCAACAATCCGTCGGCTACACCTTC

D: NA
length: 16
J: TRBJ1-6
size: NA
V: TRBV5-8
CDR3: CASSLLGDSYNSPLHF
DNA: TGTGCCAGCAGCTTGTTGGGGGACTCCTATAATTCACCCCTCCACTTT

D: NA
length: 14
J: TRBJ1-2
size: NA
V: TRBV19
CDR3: CASSDGQRTYGYTF
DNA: TGTGCCAGTAGTGACGGACAGCGGACCTATGGCTACACCTTC

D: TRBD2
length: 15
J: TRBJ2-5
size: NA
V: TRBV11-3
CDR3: CASSPSGGRQETQYF
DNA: TGTGCCAGCAGCCCGAGCGGGGGTAGGCAAGAGACCCAGTACTTC

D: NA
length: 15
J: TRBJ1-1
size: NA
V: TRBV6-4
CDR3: CASRAAHGVGTEAFF
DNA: TGTGCCAGCAGGGCCGCCCACGGGGTTGGGACTGAAGCTTTCTTT

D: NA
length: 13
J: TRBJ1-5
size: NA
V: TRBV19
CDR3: CASATDSNQPQHF
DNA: TGTGCCAGTGCCACAGATAGCAATCAGCCCCAGCATTTT

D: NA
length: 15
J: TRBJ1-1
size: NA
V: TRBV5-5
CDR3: CASSLDLGANTEAFF
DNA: TGTGCCAGCAGCTTGGACCTGGGGGCGAACACTGAAGCTTTCTTT

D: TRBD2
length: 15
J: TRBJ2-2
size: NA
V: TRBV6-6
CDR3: CASSYSGGATGELFF
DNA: TGTGCCAGCAGTTATAGCGGGGGGGCCACCGGGGAGCTGTTTTTT

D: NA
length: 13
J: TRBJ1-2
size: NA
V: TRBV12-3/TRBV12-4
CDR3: CASSLGPDYGYTF
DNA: TGTGCCAGCAGTTTGGGACCAGACTATGGCTACACCTTC

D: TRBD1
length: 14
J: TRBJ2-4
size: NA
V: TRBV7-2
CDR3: CASGSGQDKNIQYF
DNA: TGTGCCAGCGGGTCCGGACAGGACAAAAACATTCAGTACTTC

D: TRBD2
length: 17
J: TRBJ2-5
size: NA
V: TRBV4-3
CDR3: CASSPYLAGADQETQYF
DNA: TGCGCCAGCAGCCCCTACCTAGCGGGGGCTGATCAAGAGACCCAGTACTTC

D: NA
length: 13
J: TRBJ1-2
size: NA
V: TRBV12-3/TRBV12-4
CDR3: CASSPTGLGGYTF
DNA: TGTGCCAGCAGTCCTACTGGGTTGGGTGGCTACACCTTC

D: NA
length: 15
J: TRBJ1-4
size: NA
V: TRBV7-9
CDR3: CASSLVDSPNEKLFF
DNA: TGTGCCAGCAGCTTAGTGGACAGTCCTAATGAAAAACTGTTTTTT

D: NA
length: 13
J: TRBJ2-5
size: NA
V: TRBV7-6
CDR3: CASSLGGRETQYF
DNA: TGTGCCAGCAGTTTGGGTGGAAGGGAGACCCAGTACTTC

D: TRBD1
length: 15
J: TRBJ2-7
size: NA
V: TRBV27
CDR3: CASSLRGQGTYEQYF
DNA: TGTGCCAGCAGTCTGAGAGGACAGGGGACCTACGAGCAGTACTTC

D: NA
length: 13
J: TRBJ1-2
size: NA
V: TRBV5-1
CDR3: CASSLGQVNGYTF
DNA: TGCGCCAGCAGCTTGGGACAGGTTAATGGCTACACCTTC

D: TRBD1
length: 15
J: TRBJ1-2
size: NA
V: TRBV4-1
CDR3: CASSQVDRGDYGYTF
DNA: TGCGCCAGCAGCCAAGTGGACAGGGGTGACTATGGCTACACCTTC

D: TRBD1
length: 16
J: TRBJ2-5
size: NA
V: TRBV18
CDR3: CASSPGQAGQGQTQYF
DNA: TGTGCCAGCTCCCCCGGACAGGCGGGACAGGGACAGACCCAGTACTTC

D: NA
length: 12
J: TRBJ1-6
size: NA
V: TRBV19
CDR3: CASRQGNSPLHF
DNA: TGTGCCAGTAGGCAGGGCAATTCACCCCTCCACTTT

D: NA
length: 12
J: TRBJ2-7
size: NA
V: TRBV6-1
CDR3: CASGEQVYEQYF
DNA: TGTGCCAGCGGTGAACAGGTCTACGAGCAGTACTTC

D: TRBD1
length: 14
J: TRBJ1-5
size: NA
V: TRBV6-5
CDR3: CASRDRVSNQPQHF
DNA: TGTGCCAGCAGAGACAGGGTTAGCAATCAGCCCCAGCATTTT

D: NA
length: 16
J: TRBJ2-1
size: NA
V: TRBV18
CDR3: CASSPPAGFSYNEQFF
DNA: TGTGCCAGCTCACCACCGGCCGGGTTCTCCTACAATGAGCAGTTCTTC

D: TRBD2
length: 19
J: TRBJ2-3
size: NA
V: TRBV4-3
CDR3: CASSQDLGSGGISTDTQYF
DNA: TGCGCCAGCAGCCAAGATCTTGGTAGCGGGGGGATAAGCACAGATACGCAGTATTTT

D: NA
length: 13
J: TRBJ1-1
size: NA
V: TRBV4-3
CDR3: CASSQQTETEAFF
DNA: TGCGCCAGCAGCCAGCAGACGGAAACTGAAGCTTTCTTT

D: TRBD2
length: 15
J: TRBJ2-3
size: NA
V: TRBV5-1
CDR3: CASSTTSGGRGTQYF
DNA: TGCGCCAGCAGCACCACTAGCGGGGGCCGGGGTACGCAGTATTTT

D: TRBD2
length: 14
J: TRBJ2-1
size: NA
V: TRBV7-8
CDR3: CASSKTSGGNEQFF
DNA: TGTGCCAGCAGCAAGACTAGCGGGGGAAATGAGCAGTTCTTC

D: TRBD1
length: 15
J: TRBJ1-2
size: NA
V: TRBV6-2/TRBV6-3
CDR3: CASSSPRGGSSGYTF
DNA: TGTGCCAGCAGTTCCCCCAGGGGGGGTTCGAGTGGCTACACCTTC

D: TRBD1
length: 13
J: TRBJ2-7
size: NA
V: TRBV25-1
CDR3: CASTEGQGYEQYF
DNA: TGTGCCAGCACGGAGGGACAGGGCTACGAGCAGTACTTC

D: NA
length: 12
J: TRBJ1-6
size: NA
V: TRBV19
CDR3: CASSMAGSPLHF
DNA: TGTGCCAGTAGTATGGCTGGGTCACCCCTCCACTTT

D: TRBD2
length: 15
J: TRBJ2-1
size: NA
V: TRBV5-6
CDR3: CASSFERGGPNEQFF
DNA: TGTGCCAGCAGCTTTGAGCGGGGGGGGCCCAATGAGCAGTTCTTC